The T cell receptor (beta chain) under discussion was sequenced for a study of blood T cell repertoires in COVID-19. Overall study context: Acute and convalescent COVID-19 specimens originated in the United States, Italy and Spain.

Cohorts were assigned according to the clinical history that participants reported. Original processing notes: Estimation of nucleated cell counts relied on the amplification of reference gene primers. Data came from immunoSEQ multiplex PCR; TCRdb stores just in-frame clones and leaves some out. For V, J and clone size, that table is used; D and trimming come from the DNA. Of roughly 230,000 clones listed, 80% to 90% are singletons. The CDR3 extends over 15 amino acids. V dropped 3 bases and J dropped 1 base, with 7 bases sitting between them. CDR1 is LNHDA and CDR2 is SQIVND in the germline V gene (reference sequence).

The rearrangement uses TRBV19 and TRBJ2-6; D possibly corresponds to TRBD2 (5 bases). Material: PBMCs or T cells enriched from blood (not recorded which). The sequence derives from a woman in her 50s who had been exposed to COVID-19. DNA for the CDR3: TGTGCCAGTAGTATGCGGGCTTCTGGGGCCAACGTCCTGACTTTC. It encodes CASSMRASGANVLTF.